These 26 T cell receptor beta chains share one sample of origin, sequenced in a study of identical twins. TCRdb reprocessed the 5' RACE reads with MiXCR, giving one entry per CDR3 protein. This table has nearly 650,000 distinct CDR3 sequences, less than 9% appearing once. The same sample was also studied in work on yellow fever vaccine responses in identical twins.

Source material: PBMCs. The receptors shown here come from a woman aged 18 to 35 in good health.

This clonotype came up many times. The chain uses TRBV5-5 and TRBJ1-1; D remains ambiguous. The CDR3 extends over 14 amino acids. In germline, CDR1 is SGHKS, CDR2 YYEKEE (reference sequence). Between the trimmed V and J ends, which lost 3 bases and 0 bases, there was a span of 9 bases. The DNA for the CDR3 is TGTGCCAGCAGCTCCGCGTGGGTGAACACTGAAGCTTTCTTT. Its protein product is CASSSAWVNTEAFF.

The genes are TRBV5-6 and TRBJ2-7, with TRBD1 identical over 11 bases. The V gene end was trimmed by 0 bases and the J gene end by 0 bases; junction bases not matched to a gene: 11. This CDR3 has 19 residues. Germline V lookup: CDR1 SGHDT, CDR2 YYEEEE. The CDR3 sequence: CASSLGRDRGMRSSYEQYV. CDR3 in DNA: TGTGCCAGCAGCTTGGGAAGGGACAGGGGGATGAGGAGCTCCTACGAGCAGTACGTC.

This clonotype was detected only a few times. This sequence joins TRBV20-1 and TRBJ2-2, with D perhaps TRBD2 (6 bases). Trimming took off 1 base at V and 6 bases at J, with 12 bases between the two ends. CDR1 and CDR2 (germline): DFQATT, SNEGSKA (reference sequence). CDR3 length: 14 residues. The CDR3 is CSARALALAGELFF. In DNA, the CDR3 is TGCAGTGCTAGAGCTCTAGCGTTGGCCGGGGAGCTGTTTTTT.

This clonotype was counted at least ten times. V and J are TRBV5-1 and TRBJ2-7; D perhaps matches TRBD1 (5 bases). Germline CDR1 is SGHRS and CDR2 is YFSETQ. The CDR3 loop spans 13 amino acids. V was pared by 4 bases and J by 1 base, with 9 bases between. The CDR3 DNA follows: TGCGCCAGCAGCCAGGGTTGGTCCTACGAGCAGTACTTC. Translation gives CASSQGWSYEQYF. Based on the CDR3 plus reference TRBV5-1 and TRBJ2-7, the full variable domain is KAGVTQTPRYLIKTRGQQVTLSCSPISGHRSVSWYQQTPGQGLQFLFEYFSETQRNKGNFPGRFSGRQFSNSRSEMNVSTLELGDSALYLCASSQGWSYEQYFGPGTRLTVT.

There are a few counts of this clonotype. This chain connects TRBV5-5 to TRBJ2-1; D could derive from TRBD1 or TRBD2 (5 bases each). The ends were cut back, 0 bases at V and 7 bases at J, with 14 bases in the middle. CDR3 length: 15 amino acids. CDR1 is SGHKS, CDR2 YYEKEE, per germline (reference sequence). The CDR3 sequence is CASSLGSAGTNEQFF. CDR3 coding DNA: TGTGCCAGCAGCTTGGGATCGGCAGGGACGAATGAGCAGTTCTTC.

This clonotype has just a few counts. The V call is TRBV6-1, the J call TRBJ2-7, with a possible D match to TRBD1 (6 bases). This CDR3 region has 12 residues. Deletions cut 2 bases from V and 9 bases from J, with 11 bases between. Germline CDR1 reads MNHNS; CDR2 reads SASEGT. CDR3 nucleotide sequence: TGTGCCAGCAGTGAACAGGGGACCGGGCAGTACGTC. Its protein is CASSEQGTGQYV.

V gene TRBV7-9 combines with J gene TRBJ2-1; maybe TRBD1 (5 bases). Germline V CDR1 and CDR2: SEHNR, FQNEAQ (reference sequence). CDR3 size: 13 residues. With 7 bases removed from V and 4 bases from J, the gap between germline ends came to 11 bases. The CDR3: CASTQGGYNEQFF. The DNA for the CDR3 is TGTGCCAGCACTCAGGGCGGTTACAATGAGCAGTTCTTC.

This clonotype was counted many times. The genes are TRBV3-1 and TRBJ2-3; D is undetermined. Germline V gene sequence: CDR1 LGHDT, CDR2 YNNKEL (reference sequence). This CDR3 has 14 amino acids. Trimming removed 4 bases at V and 5 bases at J, with 13 bases between. The CDR3 DNA sequence: TGTGCCAGCAGCCTGGGCCGCTCGGAAGATACGCAGTATTTT. It yields the protein CASSLGRSEDTQYF.

A few counts support this clonotype. The DNA for the CDR3 is TGTGCCAGCGGGACAGGGTCGGGTGAGCAGTTCTTC. Protein: CASGTGSGEQFF. V gene TRBV6-5 combines with J gene TRBJ2-1; TRBD1 agrees at 9 bases. The germline gives CDR1 MNHEY, CDR2 SVGAGI. V dropped 8 bases and J dropped 9; count of bases not matched to a gene: 5. This CDR3 region has 12 residues.

V and J are TRBV25-1 and TRBJ1-6, with D possibly TRBD1 on 5 matching bases. Trimming cost V 3 bases and J 4 bases, with 13 bases left between them. The CDR3 has 16 residues. Per the germline V gene, CDR1 is MGHDK and CDR2 is SYGVNS. The CDR3 loop is CASSEGPGYYNSPLHF. The CDR3 DNA reads as TGTGCCAGCAGTGAGGGGCCAGGCTATTATAATTCACCCCTCCACTTT.

A remark on this clonotype: The junction shows a germline mismatch at one end, possibly a read error. The chain has TRBV5-1 and TRBJ2-2, with D tentatively TRBD1 or TRBD2 (5 bases each). CDR1 and CDR2 from the germline V gene are SGHRS and YFSETQ. The CDR3 sequence is 16 residues long. The CDR3, as DNA: TGCGCCAGCAGCTTGACCGGGACCAAGCAGACCGGGGTGCTGTTTTTT. This sequence encodes CASSLTGTKQTGVLFF.

This clonotype was detected once. This clone may be a read error of a much larger clone one base away. The chain employs TRBV9 and TRBJ2-7, with TRBD2 as a possible D gene (5 bases). Per germline, CDR1 SGDLS and CDR2 YYNGEE. This CDR3 is 14 amino acids long. The CDR3 DNA is TGTGCCTGCAGCGTAGCCGGGATTCGGGACGAGCAGTACTTC. It specifies CACSVAGIRDEQYF.

The V call is TRBV7-2, the J call TRBJ2-1; D gene uncertain. Germline assignment: CDR1 SGHTA and CDR2 FQGNSA. With 1 base removed from V and 5 bases from J, the gap between germline ends came to 6 bases. The CDR3 totals 13 residues. The CDR3 is CASSLGTHNEQFF. The CDR3 nucleotides read TGTGCCAGCAGCTTAGGAACCCACAATGAGCAGTTCTTC.

The rearrangement uses TRBV6-5 and TRBJ2-1, with D maybe TRBD2 (6 bases). V lost 2 bases and J 4 bases, leaving 12 bases between the germline ends. Germline lookup yields CDR1 MNHEY and CDR2 SVGAGI. The CDR3 loop spans 15 amino acids. As DNA, the CDR3 is TGTGCCAGCAGTTACGCGGAGGGGCATTACAATGAGCAGTTCTTC. Amino acids: CASSYAEGHYNEQFF.

This clonotype was recorded at least ten times. The chain couples TRBV12-3 or TRBV12-4 to TRBJ1-2; D gene uncertain. This CDR3 has 14 amino acids. V was pared by 2 bases and J by 8 bases, with 15 bases between. For the CDR3, the DNA is TGTGCCAGCAGTTTAACGTGGGGAGCGAAGGGCTACACCTTC. It is translated as CASSLTWGAKGYTF.

V usage is TRBV2 and J usage is TRBJ2-3, with a tentative D call TRBD1 (6 bases). The germline V gene encodes CDR1 SNHLY and CDR2 FYNNEI. This CDR3 is 15 amino acids long. V was cut by 7 bases and J by 6 bases, with 20 bases left in between. The CDR3 loop reads CASNPVRGKVDTQYF. CDR3 nucleotide sequence: TGTGCCAGCAACCCCGTTAGGGGGAAAGTTGATACGCAGTATTTT.

The chain joins TRBV7-2 to TRBJ2-5, with 10 bases fitting TRBD2. V lost 5 bases and J lost 6; bases outside the gene matches: 6. Germline V lookup: CDR1 SGHTA, CDR2 FQGNSA. The CDR3 length is 14 residues. The CDR3 nucleotides are TGTGCCAGCAGCCAGCGGGAGGGCCGAAAGACCCAGTACTTC. It translates to CASSQREGRKTQYF.

The rearrangement uses TRBV3-1 and TRBJ2-5; D gene unclear. V gave up 4 bases and J gave up 3 bases, with 12 bases separating them. The CDR3 runs to 14 residues. Germline values: CDR1 LGHDT, CDR2 YNNKEL (reference sequence). This CDR3 is CASSRLAVEETQYF. The CDR3, as DNA: TGTGCCAGCAGCCGTCTGGCTGTCGAAGAGACCCAGTACTTC.

This clonotype was detected ten times or more. The V gene is TRBV3-1, the J gene TRBJ2-3, with TRBD2 identical over 7 bases. V shed 4 bases, J shed 1 base, and the junction held 5 bases outside the gene matches. This CDR3 comprises 15 residues. The V gene's germline CDR1 is LGHDT and CDR2 YNNKEL (reference sequence). In DNA, the CDR3 is TGTGCCAGCAGCCGCGGACTAGGGGGCACAGATACGCAGTATTTT. As protein: CASSRGLGGTDTQYF.

This clonotype was seen a few times. The gene calls are TRBV12-3 or TRBV12-4 and TRBJ1-5; 7 positions match TRBD1. The CDR3 totals 16 residues. Unmatched junction bases numbered 7, after V lost 4 bases and J lost 1 base. The CDR3 region is CASSSGQAKSNQPQHF. The DNA of the CDR3 is TGTGCCAGCAGTTCAGGACAGGCGAAGAGCAATCAGCCCCAGCATTTT.

This clonotype was counted a few times. The chain uses TRBV28 and TRBJ1-1; a weak D match, TRBD1 (5 bases). V was pared by 8 bases and J by 0 bases, with 13 bases between. The CDR3 is 14 amino acids. Germline CDR1 MDHEN, CDR2 SYDVKM. As DNA, the CDR3 is TGTGCCAGCCGACCGACAGATATGAACACTGAAGCTTTCTTT. It specifies CASRPTDMNTEAFF.

This clonotype was seen more than once but under ten times. This rearrangement joins TRBV10-3 to TRBJ2-1; either TRBD1 or TRBD2 may supply D (5 bases each). Trimming took off 3 bases at V and 8 bases at J, with 11 bases between the two ends. CDR3 length equals 13 residues. CDR1 and CDR2 (germline): ENHRY, SYGVKD. Written as DNA, the CDR3 is TGTGCCATCAGTGATTTCATGGGGGATGAGCAGTTCTTC. Translating it yields CAISDFMGDEQFF.

This clonotype has only a few counts. The chain employs TRBV5-1 and TRBJ1-1; D is ambiguous. V lost 0 bases and J 2 bases, leaving 8 bases between the germline ends. Looked up from germline, CDR1 is SGHRS and CDR2 is YFSETQ. The CDR3 sequence is 14 residues long. The DNA for the CDR3 is TGCGCCAGCAGCTTGGGCGAAACTAACACTGAAGCTTTCTTT. It is translated as CASSLGETNTEAFF.

At least ten counts were recorded for this clonotype. CDR3 DNA: TGTGCCACCAGTGACAGGGGCGACACCGGGGAGCTGTTTTTT. It specifies CATSDRGDTGELFF. The rearrangement uses TRBV24-1 and TRBJ2-2; a possible D gene is TRBD1 (6 bases). This CDR3 comprises 14 residues. CDR1 is KGHDR, CDR2 SFDVKD, per germline. V gave up 4 bases and J gave up 3 bases, with 8 bases separating them.

This clonotype appeared many times. This chain links TRBV5-5 with TRBJ1-1; D is possibly TRBD1 (5 bases). V was shortened by 2 bases and J by 4 bases, with 12 bases between the two germline ends. Germline assignment: CDR1 SGHKS and CDR2 YYEKEE (reference sequence). The CDR3 runs 14 residues. CDR3 region: CASSLWGSGTEAFF. For the CDR3, the DNA is TGTGCCAGCAGCTTATGGGGCTCCGGCACTGAAGCTTTCTTT.

V and J are TRBV5-1 and TRBJ2-7; 9 nucleotides match TRBD1. The CDR3 is 16 residues long. In germline, CDR1 is SGHRS, CDR2 YFSETQ. V lost 0 bases and J lost 7; bases outside the gene matches: 11. The CDR3 DNA sequence: TGCGCCAGCAGCTTGGGTCTGAACAGGGGGCGGGAAGAGCAGTACTTC. As protein: CASSLGLNRGREEQYF.